These 12 T cell receptor beta chains came from one sample sequenced in a study of cytomegalovirus exposure and HLA in healthy donors. The PCR made use of 60 Vbeta and 13 Jbeta primers. Some clones are missing from TCRdb's copy, which holds only in-frame ones; the method was immunoSEQ multiplex PCR. The data contain fewer than 250,000 clones, roughly four fifths of them singletons. Material: PBMCs. These receptors came from a woman aged 30 to 39 in good health and CMV-seropositive.

The chain uses TRBV7-9 and TRBJ1-3, with D possibly being TRBD1 (5 bases). Per germline, CDR1 SEHNR and CDR2 FQNEAQ (reference sequence). Trimming shortened V by 5 bases and J by 0 bases, and 11 bases separated the two germline ends. The CDR3 is 15 amino acids. CDR3 bases: TGTGCCAGCAGCCACCGGACATACTCTGGAAACACCATATATTTT. Amino acids: CASSHRTYSGNTIYF.

The chain combines TRBV30 with TRBJ2-7; the D gene is possibly TRBD2 (5 bases). The CDR3 runs 15 residues. Per germline, CDR1 GTSNPN and CDR2 SVGIG (reference sequence). Deletions cut 1 base from V and 2 bases from J, with 15 bases between. The CDR3 coding sequence is TGTGCCTGGAGTGGCGGACTGGGAAAGACCTACGAGCAGTACTTC. This translates into CAWSGGLGKTYEQYF.

As to this clone: This clone may be a read error of a much larger clone one base away. The chain is built from TRBV13 and TRBJ2-7; 7 bases are a match to TRBD1. Trimming at V came to 5 bases and at J to 2 bases, leaving 6 bases not matched to a gene. The CDR3 sequence is 14 residues long. Germline V lookup: CDR1 PRHDT, CDR2 FYEKMQ (reference sequence). CDR3 sequence: CASSPRDSPYEQYF. Written as DNA, the CDR3 is TGTGCCAGCAGCCCCCGGGACAGCCCCTACGAGCAGTACTTC.

The chain recombines TRBV20-1 with TRBJ1-1; D ambiguous. Germline V CDR1 and CDR2: DFQATT, SNEGSKA (reference sequence). The V end was cut by 0 bases, the J end by 10 bases, with 9 bases between. The CDR3 consists of 11 residues. The CDR3 bases are TGCAGTGCTAGAGATCAGCGGGGAGCTTTCTTT. Protein: CSARDQRGAFF.

J is TRBJ2-5 and V is TRBV2, with 10 positions matching TRBD1. The CDR3 covers 14 residues. The junction had 7 bases not matched to a gene; V was cut back by 9 bases and J by 3 bases. Germline assignment: CDR1 SNHLY and CDR2 FYNNEI. This CDR3 reads CARNPGTGEETQYF. CDR3 nucleotides: TGTGCCAGGAACCCCGGGACAGGGGAAGAGACCCAGTACTTC.

V usage is TRBV27 and J usage is TRBJ2-7; TRBD1 matches 8 bases. Germline trimming cut 3 bases from V and 10 bases from J; bases unmatched to any gene: 20. CDR3 size: 17 residues. The germline CDR1 and CDR2 sequences are MNHEY and SMNVEV (reference sequence). The CDR3 spells CASSFAMIPGQAHLQYF. CDR3 DNA: TGTGCCAGCAGTTTTGCCATGATACCGGGACAGGCCCATCTACAGTACTTC.

The chain joins TRBV5-1 to TRBJ1-6, with D unclear. Trimming pared 0 bases from V and 6 bases from J, leaving 10 bases between. This CDR3 has 15 residues. From germline, CDR1 is SGHRS and CDR2 YFSETQ. The CDR3 nucleotides are TGCGCCAGCAGCTTGGTTTATAGCCCTAATTCACCCCTCCACTTT. It specifies CASSLVYSPNSPLHF.

This clone appeared once. This chain uses TRBV28 with TRBJ1-1; perhaps TRBD1 as D (6 bases). In germline, CDR1 is MDHEN, CDR2 SYDVKM. This CDR3 spans 13 amino acids. V dropped 10 bases and J dropped 6 bases, with 18 bases sitting between them. CDR3 sequence: CATETGLFAEAFF. In DNA, the CDR3 is TGTGCCACCGAGACAGGTTTGTTCGCTGAAGCTTTCTTT. The whole variable domain, remainder taken from reference TRBV28 and TRBJ1-1, is DVKVTQSSRYLVKRTGEKVFLECVQDMDHENMFWYRQDPGLGLRLIYFSYDVKMKEKGDIPEGYSVSREKKERFSLILESASTNQTSMYLCATETGLFAEAFFGQGTRLTVV.

This CDR3 is CASSPVPTSALEQYF. The CDR3 region has the DNA TGTGCCAGCAGCCCAGTCCCTACTAGCGCGCTAGAGCAGTACTTC. This chain joins TRBV7-9 and TRBJ2-7; 7 nucleotides line up with TRBD2. Germline CDR1 reads SEHNR; CDR2 reads FQNEAQ (reference sequence). V lost 5 bases and J lost 7; bases outside the gene matches: 14. CDR3 length equals 15 residues.

The V call is TRBV27, the J call TRBJ2-4; D uncertain. The germline CDR1 and CDR2 sequences are MNHEY and SMNVEV (reference sequence). V was cut by 5 bases and J by 0 bases, with 14 bases left in between. The CDR3 is made up of 16 amino acids. The chain's CDR3 is CASSPRIALAKNIQYF. The DNA for the CDR3 is TGTGCCAGCAGTCCACGAATAGCTTTAGCCAAAAACATTCAGTACTTC.

This sequence joins TRBV7-9 and TRBJ1-4; D gene ambiguous. The length of the CDR3 is 16 residues. The germline V and J ends were trimmed by 1 base and 3 bases, with 12 bases remaining between them. Germline V gene data show CDR1 as SEHNR and CDR2 as FQNEAQ (reference sequence). The CDR3 reads CASSLEAGQPNEKLFF. The CDR3 DNA reads TGTGCCAGCAGCTTAGAGGCAGGCCAGCCTAATGAAAAACTGTTTTTT.

The chain recombines TRBV7-2 with TRBJ1-1; no clear D. V lost 4 bases and J lost 5, with 11 bases in between. The CDR3 extends over 13 amino acids. The V gene's germline CDR1 is SGHTA and CDR2 FQGNSA. The CDR3 loop reads CASSSGRRTEAFF. As DNA, the CDR3 is TGTGCCAGCAGCTCGGGTCGGCGGACTGAAGCTTTCTTT.